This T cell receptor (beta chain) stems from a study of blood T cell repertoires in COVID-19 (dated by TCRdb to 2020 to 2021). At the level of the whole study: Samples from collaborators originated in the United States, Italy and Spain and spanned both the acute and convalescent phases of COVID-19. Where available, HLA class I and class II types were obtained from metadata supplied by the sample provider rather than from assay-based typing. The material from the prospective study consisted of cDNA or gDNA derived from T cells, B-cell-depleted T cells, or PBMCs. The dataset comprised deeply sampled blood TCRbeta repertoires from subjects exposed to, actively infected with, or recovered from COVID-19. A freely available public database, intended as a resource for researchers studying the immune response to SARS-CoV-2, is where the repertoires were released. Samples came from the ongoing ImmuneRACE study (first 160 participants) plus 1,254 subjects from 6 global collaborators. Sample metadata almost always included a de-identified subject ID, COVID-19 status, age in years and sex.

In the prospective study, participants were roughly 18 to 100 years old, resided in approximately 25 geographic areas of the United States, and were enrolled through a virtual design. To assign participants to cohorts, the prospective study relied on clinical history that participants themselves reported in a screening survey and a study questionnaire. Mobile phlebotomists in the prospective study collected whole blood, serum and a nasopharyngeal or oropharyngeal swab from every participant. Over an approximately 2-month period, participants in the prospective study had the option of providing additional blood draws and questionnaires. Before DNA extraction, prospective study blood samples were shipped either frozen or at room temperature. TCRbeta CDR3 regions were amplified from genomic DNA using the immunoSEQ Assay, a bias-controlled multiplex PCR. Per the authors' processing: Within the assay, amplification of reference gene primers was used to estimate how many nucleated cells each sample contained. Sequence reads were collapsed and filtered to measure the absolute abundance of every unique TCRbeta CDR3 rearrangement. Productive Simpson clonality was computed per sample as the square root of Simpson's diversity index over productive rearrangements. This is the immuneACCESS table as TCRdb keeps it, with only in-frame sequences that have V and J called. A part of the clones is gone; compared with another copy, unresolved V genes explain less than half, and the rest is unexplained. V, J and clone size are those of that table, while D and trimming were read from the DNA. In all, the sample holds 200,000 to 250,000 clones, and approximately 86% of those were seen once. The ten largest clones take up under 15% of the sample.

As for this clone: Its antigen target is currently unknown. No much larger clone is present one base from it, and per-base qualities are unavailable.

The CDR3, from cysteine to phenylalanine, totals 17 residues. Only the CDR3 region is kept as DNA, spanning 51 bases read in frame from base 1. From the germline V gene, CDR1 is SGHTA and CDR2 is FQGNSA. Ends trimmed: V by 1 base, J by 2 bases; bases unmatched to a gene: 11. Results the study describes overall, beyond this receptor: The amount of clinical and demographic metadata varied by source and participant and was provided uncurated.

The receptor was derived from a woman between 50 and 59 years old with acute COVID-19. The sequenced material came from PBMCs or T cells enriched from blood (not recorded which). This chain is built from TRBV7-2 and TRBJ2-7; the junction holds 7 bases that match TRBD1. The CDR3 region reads CASSLVGPGTVTYEQYF. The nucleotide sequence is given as TGTGCCAGCAGCTTAGTTGGGCCCGGGACAGTGACCTACGAGCAGTACTTC.